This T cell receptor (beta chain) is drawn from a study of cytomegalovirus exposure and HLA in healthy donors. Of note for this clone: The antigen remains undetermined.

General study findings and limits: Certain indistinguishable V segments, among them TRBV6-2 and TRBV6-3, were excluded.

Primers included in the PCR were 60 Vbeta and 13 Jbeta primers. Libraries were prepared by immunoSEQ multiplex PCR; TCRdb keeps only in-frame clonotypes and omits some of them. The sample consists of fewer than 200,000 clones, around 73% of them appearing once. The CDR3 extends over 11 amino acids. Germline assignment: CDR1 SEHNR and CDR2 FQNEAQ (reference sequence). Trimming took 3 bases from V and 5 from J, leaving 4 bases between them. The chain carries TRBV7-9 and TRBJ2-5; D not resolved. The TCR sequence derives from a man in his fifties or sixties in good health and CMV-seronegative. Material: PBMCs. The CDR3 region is CASSFRETQYF. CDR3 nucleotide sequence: TGTGCCAGCAGCTTTCGGGAGACCCAGTACTTC.